A single TCR beta chain is shown here with its context. It was cDNA, reverse transcribed from extracted RNA, that served as the sequencing template. TCRdb keeps only in-frame clones here, not all; method: immunoSEQ multiplex PCR. The top ten hold around 5% of the sample, which has around 190,000 clones, approximately 60% seen once. The data derive from a study of CD8+ T cells in alopecia areata. The clonotype comes from a human donor in good health. The sequencing sample was made of CD8+ T cells sorted from blood.

In DNA form, the CDR3 reads TGTGCCAGCAGTGAAGAGACCCAGTACTTC. Translated: CASSEETQYF. The V gene is TRBV2, the J gene TRBJ2-5; D is unresolved. The germline V and J ends were trimmed by 1 base and 6 bases, with 0 bases remaining between them. The CDR3 has 10 residues. The germline V gene has CDR1 SNHLY and CDR2 FYNNEI.